This T cell receptor (beta chain) was captured by sequencing in a study of glioma-infiltrating T cells after dendritic cell vaccination. Overall study: Dendritic cell vaccination trial patients had either newly diagnosed or recurrent glioblastoma. Autologous tumor lysate-pulsed dendritic cell vaccination was given between the early 2000s and the early 2010s.

J lost 10 bases, V lost 5 bases, and 16 bases had no gene match. The CDR3 runs to 17 residues. Germline CDR1 is SGHNT and CDR2 is YYREEE (reference sequence). Selection required adequate fresh-frozen tumor tissue plus more than two years' survival data. PBMC sampling occurred before vaccination, two weeks after the third dose, and at progression. The data were produced by immunoSEQ multiplex PCR, yet TCRdb's version contains in-frame clones alone and is incomplete. The profile covers about 92,000 clones, with 70% to 90% appearing a single time and more than 15% taken by the ten largest. The sample was blood, taken before dendritic cell vaccination. This TCR came from a human donor with glioblastoma. V usage is TRBV5-4 and J usage is TRBJ2-1; 12 bases are a match to TRBD2. CDR3 nucleotides: TGTGCCAGCAGTTGGCCGGCTAGCGGGGGGGCGGGCCGGGAGCAGTTCTTC. Translating gives CASSWPASGGAGREQFF.